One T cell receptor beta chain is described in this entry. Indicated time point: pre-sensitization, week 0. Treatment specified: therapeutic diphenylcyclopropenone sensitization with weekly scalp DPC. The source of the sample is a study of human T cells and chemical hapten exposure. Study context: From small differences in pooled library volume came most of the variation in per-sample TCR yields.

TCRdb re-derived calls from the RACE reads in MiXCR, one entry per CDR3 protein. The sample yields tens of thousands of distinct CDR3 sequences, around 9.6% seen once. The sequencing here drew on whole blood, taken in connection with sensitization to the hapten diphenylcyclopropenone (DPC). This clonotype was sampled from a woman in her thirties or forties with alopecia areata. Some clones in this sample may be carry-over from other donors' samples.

Here the CDR3 reads CASRQGATEKLFF. The CDR3 nucleotides are TGTGCCAGCAGACAAGGGGCGACGGAAAAACTGTTTTTT. This chain links TRBV12-3 or TRBV12-4 with TRBJ1-4, with D tentatively TRBD1 (5 bases). V was shortened by 6 bases and J by 8 bases, with 13 bases between the two germline ends. The CDR3 length is 13 residues.